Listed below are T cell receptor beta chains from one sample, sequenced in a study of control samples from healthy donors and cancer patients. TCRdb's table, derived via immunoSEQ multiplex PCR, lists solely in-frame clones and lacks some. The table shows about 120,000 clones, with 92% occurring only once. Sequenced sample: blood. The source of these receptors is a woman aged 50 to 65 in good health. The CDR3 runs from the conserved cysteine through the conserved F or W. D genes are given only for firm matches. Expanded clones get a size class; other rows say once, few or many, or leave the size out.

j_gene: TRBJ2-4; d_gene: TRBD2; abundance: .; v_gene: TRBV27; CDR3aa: CASSDRTSGLNIQYF; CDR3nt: TGTGCCAGCAGTGACCGGACTAGCGGACTAAACATTCAGTACTTC
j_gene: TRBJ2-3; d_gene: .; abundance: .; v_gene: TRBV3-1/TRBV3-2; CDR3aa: CASSQDRQGTQYF; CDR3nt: TGTGCCAGCAGCCAGGACCGACAAGGTACGCAGTATTTT
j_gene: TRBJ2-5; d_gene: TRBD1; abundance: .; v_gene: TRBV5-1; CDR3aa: CASSLVGTGGLGETQYF; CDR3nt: TGCGCCAGCAGCTTGGTTGGGACAGGGGGCTTGGGGGAGACCCAGTACTTC
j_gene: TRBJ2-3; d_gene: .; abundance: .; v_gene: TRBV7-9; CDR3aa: CASSLLALPGSSTDTQYF; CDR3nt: TGTGCCAGCAGCTTACTAGCCTTGCCAGGCAGTAGCACAGATACGCAGTATTTT
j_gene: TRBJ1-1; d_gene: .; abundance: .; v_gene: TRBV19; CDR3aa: CASSSGLNTEAFF; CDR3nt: TGTGCCAGTAGTAGCGGATTGAACACTGAAGCTTTCTTT
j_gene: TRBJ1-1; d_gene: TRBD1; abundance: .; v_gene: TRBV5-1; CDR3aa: CASSLRGPNTEAFF; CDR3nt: TGCGCCAGCAGCCTCAGGGGGCCGAACACTGAAGCTTTCTTT
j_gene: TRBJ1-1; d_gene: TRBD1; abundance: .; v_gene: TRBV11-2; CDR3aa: CASSPRDRPLNLEAFF; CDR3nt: TGTGCCAGCAGCCCCCGGGACAGGCCGCTTAACCTGGAAGCTTTCTTT
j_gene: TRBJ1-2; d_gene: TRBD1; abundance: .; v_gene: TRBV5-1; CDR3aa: CASSLAGTGGGYTF; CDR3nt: TGCGCCAGCAGCTTGGCCGGGACAGGGGGCGGCTACACCTTC
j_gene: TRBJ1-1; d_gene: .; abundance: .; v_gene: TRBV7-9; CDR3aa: CASSLVVDAVNTEAFF; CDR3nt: TGTGCCAGCAGCTTAGTGGTTGACGCTGTGAACACTGAAGCTTTCTTT
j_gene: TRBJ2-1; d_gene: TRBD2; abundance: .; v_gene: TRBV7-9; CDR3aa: CVSGGRAIGEQFF; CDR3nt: TGCGTTAGTGGCGGGAGGGCAATAGGTGAGCAGTTCTTC
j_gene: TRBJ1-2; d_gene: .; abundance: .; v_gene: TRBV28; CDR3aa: CASSLITVGYTF; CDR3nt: TGTGCCAGCAGTTTAATTACGGTTGGCTACACCTTC
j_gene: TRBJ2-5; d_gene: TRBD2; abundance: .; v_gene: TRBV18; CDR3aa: CASSPPGLAGLETQYF; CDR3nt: TGTGCCAGCTCACCACCGGGACTAGCGGGATTAGAGACCCAGTACTTC
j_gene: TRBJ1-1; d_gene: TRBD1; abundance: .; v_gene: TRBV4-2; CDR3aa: CASSQEAGGGTEAFF; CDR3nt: TGTGCCAGCAGCCAAGAAGCAGGGGGAGGCACTGAAGCTTTCTTT
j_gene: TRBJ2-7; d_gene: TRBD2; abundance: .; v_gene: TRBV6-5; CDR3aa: CASSFSSGGSYEQYF; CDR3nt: TGTGCCAGCAGTTTCTCTAGCGGAGGCTCCTACGAGCAGTACTTC
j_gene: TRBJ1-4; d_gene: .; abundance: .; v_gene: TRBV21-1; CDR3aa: CASSKAPGTGSRRGEKLFF; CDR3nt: TGTGCCAGCAGCAAAGCTCCCGGGACAGGGTCCCGAAGAGGTGAAAAACTGTTTTTT
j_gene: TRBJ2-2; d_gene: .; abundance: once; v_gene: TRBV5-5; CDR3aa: CASSFSGTPNTGELFF; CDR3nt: TGTGCCAGCAGCTTTTCAGGGACCCCGAACACCGGGGAGCTGTTTTTT
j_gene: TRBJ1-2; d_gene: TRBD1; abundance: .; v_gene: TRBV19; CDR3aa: CASSSLDRANYGYTF; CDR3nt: TGTGCCAGTAGTAGTCTCGACAGGGCTAACTATGGCTACACCTTC
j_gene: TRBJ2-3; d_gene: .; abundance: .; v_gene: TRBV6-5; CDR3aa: CASSLVATVGRDTQYF; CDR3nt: TGTGCCAGCAGTTTGGTTGCGACCGTTGGTAGAGATACGCAGTATTTT
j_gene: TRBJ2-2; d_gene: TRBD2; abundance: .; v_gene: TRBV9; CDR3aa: CASSFGLAGTTGELFF; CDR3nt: TGTGCCAGCAGCTTCGGACTAGCGGGAACCACCGGGGAGCTGTTTTTT
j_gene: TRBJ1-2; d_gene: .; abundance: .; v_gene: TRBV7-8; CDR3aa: CASSLDIRRGRQGYGYTF; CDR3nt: TGTGCCAGCAGCTTAGACATAAGGCGGGGGCGCCAAGGCTATGGCTACACCTTC
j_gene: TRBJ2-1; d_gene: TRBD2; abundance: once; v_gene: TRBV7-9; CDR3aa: CASSPPVGLADEQFF; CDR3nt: TGTGCCAGCAGTCCCCCCGTGGGACTAGCGGATGAGCAGTTCTTC
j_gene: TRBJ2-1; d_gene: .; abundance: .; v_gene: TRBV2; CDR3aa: CASSDSHEQFF; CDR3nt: TGTGCCAGCAGTGATAGTCATGAGCAGTTCTTC
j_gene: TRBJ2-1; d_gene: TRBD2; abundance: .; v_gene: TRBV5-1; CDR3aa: CASSPPGTSNEQFF; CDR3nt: TGCGCCAGCAGCCCCCCTGGGACTAGCAATGAGCAGTTCTTC
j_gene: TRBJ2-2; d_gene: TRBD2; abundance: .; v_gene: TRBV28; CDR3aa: CASTSGGTSGGELFF; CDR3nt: TGTGCCAGCACCTCGGGGGGGACTAGCGGCGGGGAGCTGTTTTTT
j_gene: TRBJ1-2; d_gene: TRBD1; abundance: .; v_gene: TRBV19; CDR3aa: CASRSGTGTYGYTF; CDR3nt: TGTGCCAGTAGATCAGGGACAGGCACATATGGCTACACCTTC
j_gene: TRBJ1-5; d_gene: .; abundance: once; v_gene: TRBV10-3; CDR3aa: CAISETTNQPQHF; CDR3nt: TGTGCCATCAGTGAGACGACCAATCAGCCCCAGCATTTT
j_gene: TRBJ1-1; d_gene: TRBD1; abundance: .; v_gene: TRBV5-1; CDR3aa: CASRGTQIRTGGVGNTEAFF; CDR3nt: TGCGCCAGCAGAGGCACCCAGATCCGGACAGGGGGCGTTGGGAACACTGAAGCTTTCTTT
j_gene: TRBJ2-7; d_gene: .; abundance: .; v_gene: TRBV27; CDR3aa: CASSTEGVEQYF; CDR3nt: TGTGCCAGCTCGACGGAAGGGGTCGAGCAGTACTTC
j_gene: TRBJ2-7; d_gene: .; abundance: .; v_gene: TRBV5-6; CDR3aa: CASSYGQGLSYEQYF; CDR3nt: TGTGCCAGCAGCTACGGGCAGGGTTTATCCTACGAGCAGTACTTC
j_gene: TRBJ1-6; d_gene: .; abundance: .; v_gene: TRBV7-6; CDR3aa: CASSQAFGRGGSPLHF; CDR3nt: TGTGCCAGCAGCCAAGCCTTCGGCAGGGGCGGTTCACCCCTCCACTTT
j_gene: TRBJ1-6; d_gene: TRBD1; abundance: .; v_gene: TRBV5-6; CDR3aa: CASSWDRGSYNSPLHF; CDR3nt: TGTGCCAGCAGCTGGGACAGGGGATCCTATAATTCACCCCTCCACTTT
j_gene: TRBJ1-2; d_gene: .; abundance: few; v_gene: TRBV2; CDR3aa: CASTQQDRGYTF; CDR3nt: TGTGCCAGCACACAACAAGACCGTGGCTACACCTTC
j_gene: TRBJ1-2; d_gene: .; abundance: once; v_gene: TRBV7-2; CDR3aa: CASSRRGNYGYTF; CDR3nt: TGTGCCAGCAGCCGGAGGGGTAACTATGGCTACACCTTC
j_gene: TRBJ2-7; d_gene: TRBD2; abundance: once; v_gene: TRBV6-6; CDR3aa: CASRDQSSGAYEQYF; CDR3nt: TGTGCCAGCAGAGACCAGTCTAGCGGGGCCTACGAGCAGTACTTC
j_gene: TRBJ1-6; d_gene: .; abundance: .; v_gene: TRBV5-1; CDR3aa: CASSSGVQWNSPLHF; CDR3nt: TGCGCCAGCAGCTCGGGGGTTCAGTGGAATTCACCCCTCCACTTT
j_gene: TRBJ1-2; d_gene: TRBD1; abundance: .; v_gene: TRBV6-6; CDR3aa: CASSPQGAFGYGYTF; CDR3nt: TGTGCCAGCAGTCCCCAGGGGGCCTTCGGCTATGGCTACACCTTC
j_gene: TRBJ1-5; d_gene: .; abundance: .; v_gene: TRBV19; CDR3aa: CASSIVTGAQPQHF; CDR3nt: TGTGCCAGTAGTATAGTAACAGGAGCTCAGCCCCAGCATTTT
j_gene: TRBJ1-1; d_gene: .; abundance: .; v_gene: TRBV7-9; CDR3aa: CASSLGWGPNTEAFF; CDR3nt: TGTGCCAGCAGCTTAGGTTGGGGTCCGAACACTGAAGCTTTCTTT
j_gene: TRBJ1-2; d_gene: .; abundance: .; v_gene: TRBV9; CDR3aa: CASSPSTGEDGYTF; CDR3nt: TGTGCCAGCAGCCCTAGTACCGGGGAGGATGGCTACACCTTC
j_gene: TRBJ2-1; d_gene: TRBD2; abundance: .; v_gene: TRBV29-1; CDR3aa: CSVVRLAGGPGNEQFF; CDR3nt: TGCAGCGTGGTTAGACTAGCGGGAGGGCCGGGCAATGAGCAGTTCTTC
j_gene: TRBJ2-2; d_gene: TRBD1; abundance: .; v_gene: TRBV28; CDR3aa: CASSSFGGDRGVNTGELFF; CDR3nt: TGTGCCAGCAGTTCCTTCGGAGGCGACAGGGGCGTAAACACCGGGGAGCTGTTTTTT
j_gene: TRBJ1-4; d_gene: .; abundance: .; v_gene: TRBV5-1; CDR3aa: CASSLAGAGEKLFF; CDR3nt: TGCGCCAGCAGCTTGGCAGGGGCGGGAGAAAAACTGTTTTTT
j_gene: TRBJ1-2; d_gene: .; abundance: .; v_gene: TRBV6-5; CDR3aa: CASSYGRKNYGYTF; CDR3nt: TGTGCCAGCAGTTATGGCAGGAAAAACTATGGCTACACCTTC
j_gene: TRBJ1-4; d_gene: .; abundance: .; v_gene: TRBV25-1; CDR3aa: CASSEREKLFF; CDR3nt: TGTGCCAGCAGTGAGCGGGAAAAACTGTTTTTT
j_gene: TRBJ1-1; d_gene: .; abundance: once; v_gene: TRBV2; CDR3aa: CASGRQSSSEAFF; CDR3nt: TGTGCCAGCGGGAGGCAGAGCAGTTCTGAAGCTTTCTTT
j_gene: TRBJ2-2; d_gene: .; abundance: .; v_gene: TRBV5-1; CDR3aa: CASSPRNGGSYTGELFF; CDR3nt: TGCGCCAGCAGCCCACGGAACGGGGGAAGTTACACCGGGGAGCTGTTTTTT
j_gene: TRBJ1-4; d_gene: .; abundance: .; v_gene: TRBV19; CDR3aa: CASSTTGVYEKLFF; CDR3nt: TGTGCCAGTAGCACAACAGGCGTTTATGAAAAACTGTTTTTT
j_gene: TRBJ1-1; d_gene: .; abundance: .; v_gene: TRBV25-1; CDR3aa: CASSEYGRGSTEAFF; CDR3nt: TGTGCCAGCAGTGAATATGGTAGGGGGAGCACTGAAGCTTTCTTT
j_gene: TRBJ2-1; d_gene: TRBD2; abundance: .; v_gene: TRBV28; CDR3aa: CASSSRLAGVSYNEQFF; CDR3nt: TGTGCCAGCAGTTCACGACTAGCGGGGGTCTCCTACAATGAGCAGTTCTTC
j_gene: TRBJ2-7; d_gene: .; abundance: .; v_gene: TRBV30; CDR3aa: CAWSVRGGGGYEQYF; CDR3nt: TGTGCCTGGAGTGTACGGGGCGGGGGCGGCTACGAGCAGTACTTC
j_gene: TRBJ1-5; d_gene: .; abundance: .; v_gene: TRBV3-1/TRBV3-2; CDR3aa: CASSWSGNQPQHF; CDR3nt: TGTGCCAGCAGCTGGTCAGGCAATCAGCCCCAGCATTTT
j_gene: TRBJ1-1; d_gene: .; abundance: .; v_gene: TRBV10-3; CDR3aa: CAIGVGGDGLEAFF; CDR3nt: TGTGCCATCGGAGTCGGGGGGGACGGGCTTGAAGCTTTCTTT
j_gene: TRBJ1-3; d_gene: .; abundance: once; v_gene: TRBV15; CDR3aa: CATSRDLRPGSGNTIYF; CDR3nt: TGTGCCACCAGCAGAGATTTACGACCGGGCTCTGGAAACACCATATATTTT
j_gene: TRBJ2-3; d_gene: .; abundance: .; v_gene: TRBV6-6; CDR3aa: CASSYRRFADTQYF; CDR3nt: TGTGCCAGCAGTTACAGGCGGTTCGCAGATACGCAGTATTTT
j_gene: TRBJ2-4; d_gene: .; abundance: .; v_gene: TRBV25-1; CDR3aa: CASSEYGVAKNIQYF; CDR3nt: TGTGCCAGCAGTGAATATGGAGTAGCCAAAAACATTCAGTACTTC
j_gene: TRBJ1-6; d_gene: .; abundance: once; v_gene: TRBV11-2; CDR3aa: CASTSGPLGSPLHF; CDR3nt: TGTGCCAGCACCAGTGGGCCCCTGGGTTCACCCCTCCACTTT
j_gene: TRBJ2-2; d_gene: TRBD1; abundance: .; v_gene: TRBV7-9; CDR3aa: CASRRTGDTGELFF; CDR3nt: TGTGCCAGCAGACGGACAGGGGACACCGGGGAGCTGTTTTTT
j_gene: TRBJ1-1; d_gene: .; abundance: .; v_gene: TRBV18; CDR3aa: CASSTVPDTEAFF; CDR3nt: TGTGCCAGCTCCACGGTTCCTGACACTGAAGCTTTCTTT
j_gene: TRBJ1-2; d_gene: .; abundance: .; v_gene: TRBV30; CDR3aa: CAWTAGLYGYTF; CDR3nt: TGTGCCTGGACCGCAGGTCTCTATGGCTACACCTTC
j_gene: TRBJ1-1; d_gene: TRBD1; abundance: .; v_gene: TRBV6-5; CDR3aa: CASRPRQGSAEAFF; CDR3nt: TGTGCCAGCAGACCCAGACAGGGGTCAGCTGAAGCTTTCTTT